A selection of T cell receptor beta chains follows, all from one sample in a study of CD8 T cells in Susac syndrome. TCRdb redid the calling of the immunoSEQ multiplex PCR reads with MiXCR, one entry per CDR3 protein. The sample lists about 120,000 distinct CDR3 sequences, less than 95% occurring once. The sample taken for sequencing was CD4+ T cells from PBMCs. The source is a human donor in good health. Both conserved end residues are part of each CDR3. The order of the fields is V gene, J gene, clone size, D gene, CDR3 DNA, CDR3 protein. The D gene is left open where the match is weak. Some rows have no size entry. The others give once, few or many, or a class for an expanded clone.

>TRBV4-1|TRBJ1-1|NA|NA
TGCGCCAGCAGCCGGGACACTGAAGCTTTCTTT
CASSRDTEAFF
>TRBV4-1|TRBJ2-7|NA|NA
TGCGCCAGCAGCCAAGAAGATAATCCGCAATGGAGCTCCTACGAGCAGTACTTC
CASSQEDNPQWSSYEQYF
>TRBV7-2|TRBJ2-3|NA|NA
TGTGCCAGCAGCCCCGTTGGCACAGATACGCAGTATTTT
CASSPVGTDTQYF
>TRBV9|TRBJ1-1|NA|NA
TGTGCCAGCAGCGTTGGCCCGGAGAGTGGGGCTTTCTTT
CASSVGPESGAFF
>TRBV4-2|TRBJ2-2|NA|TRBD2
TGTGCCAGCAGCCAACTAGCGGGACCCTCTCCCGGGGAGCTGTTTTTT
CASSQLAGPSPGELFF
>TRBV30|TRBJ2-7|NA|TRBD1
TGTGCCTGGAGTATTCCCCAGGGGGCCTACGAGCAGTACTTC
CAWSIPQGAYEQYF
>TRBV5-1|TRBJ1-2|NA|NA
TGCGCCAGCAGCAAGTCCAACCTTAACTATGGCTACACCTTC
CASSKSNLNYGYTF
>TRBV6-2/TRBV6-3|TRBJ2-7|NA|NA
TGTGCCAGCAAGGCCGCCTACGAGCAGTACTTC
CASKAAYEQYF
>TRBV7-2|TRBJ1-2|NA|TRBD1
TGTGCCAGCAGCTCGGGACAGGGGCGAGGGGACTATGGCTACACCTTC
CASSSGQGRGDYGYTF
>TRBV3-1|TRBJ2-7|NA|NA
TGTGCCAGCAGCCCCATTCAGGGGGGCAGTTACGAGCAGTACTTC
CASSPIQGGSYEQYF
>TRBV12-3/TRBV12-4|TRBJ2-4|NA|TRBD2
TGTGCCAGCAGTTCCGGGACTAGCGTTGAGAAGGGGAACATTCAGTACTTC
CASSSGTSVEKGNIQYF
>TRBV30|TRBJ1-3|NA|NA
TGTGCCTGGGACCCATCCAACTCTGGAAACACCATATATTTT
CAWDPSNSGNTIYF
>TRBV6-6|TRBJ2-2|NA|NA
TGTGCCAGCACCGACTCCGGGGGGCGTGCCGGGGAGCTGTTTTTT
CASTDSGGRAGELFF
>TRBV30|TRBJ2-7|NA|TRBD1
TGTGCCTGGAGTAAGCGACAGGGGAAAGCCTACGAGCAGTACTTC
CAWSKRQGKAYEQYF
>TRBV7-9|TRBJ1-5|NA|NA
TGTGCCAGCAGCTTACAGGGACTCCCTCAGCCCCAGCATTTT
CASSLQGLPQPQHF
>TRBV19|TRBJ2-2|NA|NA
TGTGCCAGTAGTTCCGGTTTCGGTTACGGGGAGCTGTTTTTT
CASSSGFGYGELFF
>TRBV6-1|TRBJ2-3|few|NA
TGTGCCAGCAGTCCCAGGGCCCTAACAGATACGCAGTATTTT
CASSPRALTDTQYF
>TRBV24-1|TRBJ2-1|NA|NA
TGTGCCACCAAGGGAAATGGTGAGCAGTTCTTC
CATKGNGEQFF
>TRBV27|TRBJ1-1|NA|NA
TGTGCTAGCAAACTGGCGGACAGAGAGAACACTGAAGCTTTCTTT
CASKLADRENTEAFF
>TRBV6-2/TRBV6-3|TRBJ1-5|NA|NA
TGTGCCAGCAGTTATGCTGGCCATCAGCCCCAGCATTTT
CASSYAGHQPQHF
>TRBV3-1|TRBJ1-6|NA|TRBD1
TGTGCCAGCAGCCAAGGCGGGACAGGGAATTCACCCCTCCACTTT
CASSQGGTGNSPLHF
>TRBV30|TRBJ2-7|few|NA
TGTGCCTGGAGTGTAGAAGGGTTAGGGTACGAGCAGTACTTC
CAWSVEGLGYEQYF
>TRBV14|TRBJ2-1|NA|TRBD1
TGTGCCAGCTCCCTCCGGACAGGGGGCTACAATGAGCAGTTCTTC
CASSLRTGGYNEQFF
>TRBV12-3/TRBV12-4|TRBJ2-5|NA|NA
TGTGCCAGCACGAGCGGCCAAGAGACCCAGTACTTC
CASTSGQETQYF
>TRBV5-1|TRBJ2-1|NA|TRBD2
TGCGCCAGCAGCTTGCTAACTAGCGGGAGAATCGTTGAGCAGTTCTTC
CASSLLTSGRIVEQFF
>TRBV18|TRBJ2-3|NA|NA
TGTGCCAGCTCACGAGGGTCCCAAGATACGCAGTATTTT
CASSRGSQDTQYF
>TRBV2|TRBJ1-1|NA|NA
TGTGCCAGCAGTGTGATTGGTGCGGACACTGAAGCTTTCTTT
CASSVIGADTEAFF
>TRBV6-2/TRBV6-3|TRBJ2-7|NA|TRBD1
TGTGCCAGCGTTGACAGGGGGCGAGGCGAGCAGTACTTC
CASVDRGRGEQYF
>TRBV5-1|TRBJ2-6|NA|TRBD2
TGCGCCAGCAGCTTGGACGGGGGGGGCTCTGGGGCCAACGTCCTGACTTTC
CASSLDGGGSGANVLTF
>TRBV2|TRBJ1-2|NA|TRBD1
TGTGCCAGCAGTTTTAGCGACAGGGACTATGGCTACACCTTC
CASSFSDRDYGYTF
>TRBV28|TRBJ1-1|NA|TRBD1
TGTGCCAGCAGTTTTTTAACAGGGGGATTCATGAACACTGAAGCTTTCTTT
CASSFLTGGFMNTEAFF
>TRBV30|TRBJ2-5|NA|TRBD1
TGTGCCTGGAGTTCTACAGGGGGCGTAAAGACCCAGTACTTC
CAWSSTGGVKTQYF
>TRBV14|TRBJ2-7|NA|NA
TGTGCCAGCAGCCAAGAGTTATCCGAGCAGTACTTC
CASSQELSEQYF
>TRBV19|TRBJ2-3|once|TRBD1
TGTGCCAGTAGTATAGATCCCACAGGGGGCTCAGAAACGCAGTATTTT
CASSIDPTGGSETQYF
>TRBV7-8|TRBJ2-2|NA|NA
TGTGCCAGCAGCTTTTCCAGGGGGAACACCGGGGAGCTGTTTTTT
CASSFSRGNTGELFF
>TRBV14|TRBJ2-5|NA|NA
TGTGCCAGCAGCCAAGGGGGTTGGAAGACCCAGTACTTC
CASSQGGWKTQYF
>TRBV7-3|TRBJ2-1|NA|TRBD2
TGTGCCAGCAGCGCTGGACTAGCGGGAGGCAATGAGCAGTTCTTC
CASSAGLAGGNEQFF
>TRBV6-6|TRBJ1-1|few|NA
TGTGCCAGCAGTTTGGGCGGGGAGAACACTGAAGCTTTCTTT
CASSLGGENTEAFF
>TRBV5-1|TRBJ1-2|few|NA
TGCGCCAGCAGCTTGGATCCCAGCTATGGCTACACCTTC
CASSLDPSYGYTF
>TRBV2|TRBJ1-1|NA|TRBD1
TGTGCCAGCAGGACAGGGGTGGACACTGAAGCTTTCTTT
CASRTGVDTEAFF
>TRBV20-1|TRBJ2-7|NA|NA
TGCAGTGCTAGTTCCGACAGAAATACCTACGAGCAGTACTTC
CSASSDRNTYEQYF
>TRBV20-1|TRBJ2-7|NA|NA
TGCAGTGCTCAGGACAGACACGAGCAGTACTTC
CSAQDRHEQYF
>TRBV28|TRBJ2-3|NA|TRBD2
TGTGCCAGCAGTTTACGGGCTAGCGGGCAGTATTTT
CASSLRASGQYF